A single sample gave rise to the 27 T cell receptor beta chains below, sequenced in a study of CD8+ T cells in alopecia areata. Treatment given: oral pan-JAK inhibitor, 5-10 mg twice daily. Sequencing used cDNA as its template, made by extracting RNA and reverse transcribing it. Data came from immunoSEQ multiplex PCR; TCRdb stores just in-frame clones and leaves some out. The repertoire holds 110,000 or so clones, about three fifths seen once, with almost 30% in the top ten. Sequenced material: CD8+ T cells sorted from blood, taken at week 4, from a patient treated with tofacitinib. The origin of the receptors is a human donor with alopecia areata.

This clone was observed a few times. V gene TRBV7-2 combines with J gene TRBJ1-4; D is unresolved. Per the germline V gene, CDR1 is SGHTA and CDR2 is FQGNSA. The CDR3 consists of 14 residues. V lost 2 bases to trimming and J lost 1 base, with 5 bases between them. The CDR3 DNA sequence: TGTGCCAGCAGCTTATTGGGAACTAATGAAAAACTGTTTTTT. Translated: CASSLLGTNEKLFF.

The chain employs TRBV10-2 and TRBJ1-2; perhaps TRBD1 as D (6 bases). The CDR3 totals 14 residues. Germline V gene sequence: CDR1 WSHSY, CDR2 SAAADI. The ends were cut back, 11 bases at V and 4 bases at J, with 20 bases in the middle. The CDR3 protein is CASSPGAYVYGYTF. The CDR3, as DNA: TGCGCCTCTTCCCCGGGGGCTTATGTCTATGGCTACACCTTC.

The chain links TRBV27 to TRBJ2-2; D gene ambiguous. The germline V gene has CDR1 MNHEY and CDR2 SMNVEV (reference sequence). The CDR3 spans 13 residues. Trimming took 6 bases from V and 7 from J, leaving 12 bases between them. The CDR3 loop is CASSPPAGGELFF. The CDR3 DNA follows: TGTGCCAGCAGCCCCCCGGCCGGCGGGGAGCTGTTTTTT.

V and J are TRBV2 and TRBJ2-1; D is uncertain. Germline CDR1 reads SNHLY; CDR2 reads FYNNEI. This CDR3 is 16 amino acids long. V was trimmed by 3 bases and J by 9 bases, leaving 21 bases between them. The CDR3 here is CASSDPTRITRPEQFF. The CDR3 nucleotides are TGTGCCAGCAGTGATCCCACCAGAATCACCCGACCTGAGCAGTTCTTC.

The chain has TRBV30 and TRBJ1-2, with 7 positions matching TRBD1. V lost 1 base, J lost 3 bases, and 11 bases stayed unmatched. Germline V gene data show CDR1 as GTSNPN and CDR2 as SVGIG (reference sequence). The CDR3 loop spans 16 amino acids. This CDR3 reads CAWSGQGPPLDYGYTF. CDR3 DNA: TGTGCCTGGAGTGGACAGGGCCCCCCACTAGACTATGGCTACACCTTC.

A single count supports this clone. The chain recombines TRBV29-1 with TRBJ2-4; D gene ambiguous. V dropped 7 bases and J dropped 8 bases, with 27 bases sitting between them. CDR1 SQVTM and CDR2 ANQGSEA come from the germline V gene. The CDR3 is 16 residues long. CDR3 amino acids: CSDLQLKQNRRDIQYF. The DNA for the CDR3 is TGCAGCGATCTCCAACTTAAGCAGAATCGACGGGACATTCAGTACTTC.

V and J are TRBV29-1 and TRBJ1-1; no clear D. CDR3 length: 12 amino acids. Trimming stripped 8 bases from V and 0 bases from J, with 10 bases between. CDR1 SQVTM and CDR2 ANQGSEA come from the germline V gene. CDR3 in amino acids: CSFIDLNTEAFF. CDR3 bases: TGCAGCTTCATCGATCTGAACACTGAAGCTTTCTTT.

The chain employs TRBV30 and TRBJ2-7; 7 positions agree with TRBD2. V shed 5 bases, J shed 0 bases, and the junction held 4 bases outside the gene matches. In germline, CDR1 is GTSNPN, CDR2 SVGIG (reference sequence). The CDR3 sequence is 13 residues long. The CDR3 protein is CAWGSSGSYEQYF. In DNA, the CDR3 is TGTGCCTGGGGGTCTAGCGGCTCCTACGAGCAGTACTTC.

V is TRBV4-3 and J is TRBJ1-1; the match to TRBD1 covers 8 bases. Losses at the gene ends were 4 bases for V and 5 bases for J; bases not matched to a gene: 6. Germline-derived CDR1 and CDR2 are LGHNA and YSLEER. CDR3 length equals 14 residues. CDR3 DNA: TGCGCCAGCAGCCCTACAGGGGGTGTAACTGAAGCTTTCTTT. Its protein product is CASSPTGGVTEAFF.

The chain carries TRBV5-1 and TRBJ1-1; 8 nucleotides agree with TRBD1. The V gene end was trimmed by 2 bases and the J gene end by 2 bases; junction bases not matched to a gene: 2. Germline V CDR1 and CDR2: SGHRS, YFSETQ. This CDR3 region has 14 residues. CDR3 nucleotide sequence: TGCGCCAGCAGCTTCGGACAGGGAAACACTGAAGCTTTCTTT. As protein: CASSFGQGNTEAFF.

The chain is built from TRBV7-9 and TRBJ2-1; tentatively, D is TRBD2 (5 bases). V lost 7 bases to trimming and J lost 0 bases, with 19 bases between them. Germline assignment: CDR1 SEHNR and CDR2 FQNEAQ (reference sequence). The CDR3 runs 17 residues. The CDR3 reads CASTPPAGGSSYNEQFF. CDR3 DNA sequence: TGTGCCAGCACCCCACCCGCGGGCGGAAGCTCCTACAATGAGCAGTTCTTC.

This chain joins TRBV30 and TRBJ1-2; no definite D call. The CDR3 spans 10 residues. CDR1 is GTSNPN and CDR2 is SVGIG in the germline V gene (reference sequence). V was trimmed by 5 bases and J by 4 bases, leaving 5 bases between them. CDR3 DNA: TGTGCCTGGGGGGTCTATGGCTACACCTTC. The encoded protein is CAWGVYGYTF.

The chain recombines TRBV29-1 with TRBJ2-1; D gene ambiguous. Trimming stripped 0 bases from V and 1 base from J, with 10 bases between. Germline V CDR1 and CDR2: SQVTM, ANQGSEA. The length of the CDR3 is 15 residues. The CDR3, as DNA: TGCAGCGTTGAAGATCGGCAGACATCCTACAATGAGCAGTTCTTC. Encoded protein: CSVEDRQTSYNEQFF.

The chain links TRBV23-1 to TRBJ1-1; D ambiguous. TRBV23-1 is filed as an ORF, its function uncertain. Deletions cut 7 bases from V and 1 base from J, with 13 bases between. The CDR3 runs to 14 residues. DNA of the CDR3: TGCGCCAGCATCCACTGGCCGGAGAACACTGAAGCTTTCTTT. It is translated as CASIHWPENTEAFF.

The chain recombines TRBV13 with TRBJ2-1, with 7 positions matching TRBD2. Germline-derived CDR1 and CDR2 are PRHDT and FYEKMQ (reference sequence). The V gene end was trimmed by 6 bases and the J gene end by 6 bases; junction bases not matched to a gene: 2. The length of the CDR3 is 12 residues. CDR3 sequence (DNA): TGTGCCAGCAGATCGGGGGGCAATGAGCAGTTCTTC. The encoded protein is CASRSGGNEQFF.

The chain links TRBV7-9 to TRBJ2-6; weak D call: TRBD1 (6 bases). The V end lost 5 bases, the J end lost 2 bases, and 16 bases lay between the germline ends. The CDR3 runs to 17 residues. From germline, CDR1 is SEHNR and CDR2 FQNEAQ (reference sequence). CDR3 sequence: CASSPAGAGTGANVLTF. In DNA form, the CDR3 reads TGTGCCAGCAGCCCAGCAGGGGCAGGGACTGGGGCCAACGTCCTGACTTTC.

The sample holds a few counts of this clone. The chain combines TRBV5-6 with TRBJ2-5; D possibly uses TRBD1 or TRBD2 (6 bases each). The V gene's germline CDR1 is SGHDT and CDR2 YYEEEE. There are 13 residues in the CDR3. Trimming stripped 2 bases from V and 4 bases from J, with 9 bases between. The chain's CDR3 is CASSFEGGETQYF. CDR3 nucleotide sequence: TGTGCCAGCAGCTTTGAGGGGGGAGAGACCCAGTACTTC.

This clone appeared once. The J gene is TRBJ1-6, the V gene TRBV30, with 10 bases aligning to TRBD1. Per the germline V gene, CDR1 is GTSNPN and CDR2 is SVGIG (reference sequence). The trim removed 3 bases at V and 0 bases at J, leaving 17 bases unmatched. The CDR3 consists of 21 residues. The CDR3 DNA sequence: TGTGCCTGGAGCGCACGGGACAGGGGACAATTCCTGAGCTCCTATAATTCACCCCTCCACTTT. Amino acids: CAWSARDRGQFLSSYNSPLHF.

This clone turned up a few times. This chain uses TRBV27 with TRBJ2-1; 12 bases fit TRBD2. This CDR3 has 16 amino acids. Germline V gene data show CDR1 as MNHEY and CDR2 as SMNVEV (reference sequence). Trimming took 6 bases from V and 9 from J; bases not matched to a gene: 12. CDR3 nucleotides: TGTGCCAGCAGCCACAACGGACTAGCGGGGTACGGTGAGCAGTTCTTC. It specifies CASSHNGLAGYGEQFF.

In this sample, this clone turned up a few times. J is TRBJ2-2 and V is TRBV29-1; D possibly corresponds to TRBD1 (7 bases). Per the germline V gene, CDR1 is SQVTM and CDR2 is ANQGSEA. The CDR3 sequence is 12 residues long. Trimming removed 7 bases at V and 7 bases at J, with 13 bases between. This chain's CDR3 is CSAPQGGGELFF. CDR3 DNA: TGCAGCGCCCCCCAGGGGGGCGGGGAGCTGTTTTTT.

The rearrangement joins TRBV7-2 to TRBJ2-7, with D possibly TRBD1 on 6 matching bases. This CDR3 spans 12 amino acids. Germline lookup yields CDR1 SGHTA and CDR2 FQGNSA. V lost 5 bases and J lost 7, with 12 bases in between. The CDR3 DNA sequence: TGTGCCAGCAGCCCAGGGGCGACGGAGCAGTACTTC. Its translation: CASSPGATEQYF.

There are a few counts of this clone. V usage is TRBV29-1 and J usage is TRBJ2-5, with D possibly TRBD2 on 5 matching bases. CDR3 length equals 12 residues. Germline V gives CDR1 SQVTM, CDR2 ANQGSEA. CDR3 sequence reads: CSDVSGRETQYF. CDR3 nucleotide sequence: TGCAGTGACGTGTCGGGAAGGGAGACCCAGTACTTC.

This clone came up a few times. The genes are TRBV30 and TRBJ2-3; no definite D call. Germline V gene sequence: CDR1 GTSNPN, CDR2 SVGIG (reference sequence). The CDR3 loop spans 14 amino acids. V was pared by 0 bases and J by 6 bases, with 13 bases between. CDR3: CAWSVGSGWDTQYF. The CDR3 nucleotides are TGTGCCTGGAGTGTCGGCTCTGGGTGGGATACGCAGTATTTT.

This rearrangement joins TRBV11-2 to TRBJ1-1; the match to TRBD1 covers 7 bases. The CDR3 is 15 residues long. The germline V gene encodes CDR1 SGHAT and CDR2 FQNNGV. V shed 4 bases, J shed 1 base, and the junction held 6 bases outside the gene matches. The CDR3 region is CASSSERDRNTEAFF. The CDR3 nucleotides read TGTGCCAGCAGCTCAGAACGGGACAGGAACACTGAAGCTTTCTTT.

The V gene is TRBV29-1, the J gene TRBJ2-7, with unresolved D. Germline values: CDR1 SQVTM, CDR2 ANQGSEA. V was clipped by 1 base and J by 1 base, with 5 bases between them. The CDR3 is 12 amino acids. This CDR3 is CSVEVSSYEQYF. The CDR3 DNA reads TGCAGCGTTGAAGTCTCGTCCTACGAGCAGTACTTC.

The chain carries TRBV7-9 and TRBJ1-5; tentative D call: TRBD1 (6 bases). The V end was cut by 4 bases, the J end by 7 bases, with 14 bases between. Germline CDR1 and CDR2: SEHNR and FQNEAQ (reference sequence). CDR3 length: 14 amino acids. CDR3 region: CASSSGDMGQPQHF. DNA of the CDR3: TGTGCCAGCAGCTCAGGGGACATGGGCCAGCCCCAGCATTTT.

The chain links TRBV6-4 to TRBJ2-1; TRBD2 matches 7 bases. CDR3 length: 15 residues. Germline loops: CDR1 MRHNA, CDR2 SNTAGT. V shed 3 bases and J 0 bases; nucleotides not matched to a gene: 2. Written as DNA, the CDR3 is TGTGCCAGCAGTGAATCGGGGGGCTCCTACAATGAGCAGTTCTTC. Its protein product is CASSESGGSYNEQFF.